The 2 T cell receptor beta chains presented below share a single source sample, sequenced in a study of tacrolimus-resistant gene-edited T cells for transplant recipients. PBMCs were stimulated 6 hours with overlapping CMV pp65 and IE-1 peptide pools, then IFNgamma-secretion enriched. Unmodified control products were expanded in parallel without electroporation. Recombinant human IL-7 and IL-15 were used to expand the enriched CMV-specific T cells in culture. The repertoire was sequenced with immunoSEQ multiplex PCR; TCRdb's copy has only in-frame clones and lacks some. Among around 690 clones listed, 50% were seen once. What was sequenced was a CMV-specific product grown in culture. Receptor source: a human donor in good health, a blood donor.

This chain connects TRBV10-1 to TRBJ2-5, with D possibly being TRBD1 (6 bases). The length of the CDR3 is 13 residues. The V gene's germline CDR1 is WNHNN and CDR2 SYGVQD (reference sequence). Trimming took 4 bases from V and 0 from J, leaving 6 bases between them. The CDR3 region is CASSGQDQETQYF. The CDR3 region has the DNA TGCGCCAGCAGTGGACAGGACCAAGAGACCCAGTACTTC.

The gene calls are TRBV10-1 and TRBJ2-2, with a tentative D call TRBD2 (5 bases). V was cut by 6 bases and J by 1 base, with 9 bases left in between. The germline gives CDR1 WNHNN, CDR2 SYGVQD (reference sequence). This CDR3 spans 14 amino acids. CDR3 protein: CASSAGLNTGELFF. The CDR3 bases are TGCGCCAGCAGCGCGGGTCTGAACACCGGGGAGCTGTTTTTT.